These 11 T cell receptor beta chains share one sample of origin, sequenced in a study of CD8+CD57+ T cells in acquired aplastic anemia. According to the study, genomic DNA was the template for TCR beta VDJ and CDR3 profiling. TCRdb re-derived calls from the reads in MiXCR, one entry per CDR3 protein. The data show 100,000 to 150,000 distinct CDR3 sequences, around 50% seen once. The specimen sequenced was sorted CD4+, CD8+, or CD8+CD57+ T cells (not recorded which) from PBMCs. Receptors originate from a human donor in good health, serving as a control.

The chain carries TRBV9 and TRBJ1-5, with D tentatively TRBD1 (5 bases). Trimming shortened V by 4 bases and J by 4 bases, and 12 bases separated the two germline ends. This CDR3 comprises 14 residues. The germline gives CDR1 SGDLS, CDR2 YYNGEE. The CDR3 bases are TGTGCCAGCAGCACTTCCTGGGGGAATCAGCCCCAGCATTTT. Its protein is CASSTSWGNQPQHF.

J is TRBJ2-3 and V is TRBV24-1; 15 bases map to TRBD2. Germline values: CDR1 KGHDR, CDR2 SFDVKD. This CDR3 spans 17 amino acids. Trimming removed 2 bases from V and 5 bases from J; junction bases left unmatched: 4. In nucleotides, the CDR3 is TGTGCCACCAGTGATTCCCGGACTAGCGGGAGGGTAGATACGCAGTATTTT. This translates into CATSDSRTSGRVDTQYF.

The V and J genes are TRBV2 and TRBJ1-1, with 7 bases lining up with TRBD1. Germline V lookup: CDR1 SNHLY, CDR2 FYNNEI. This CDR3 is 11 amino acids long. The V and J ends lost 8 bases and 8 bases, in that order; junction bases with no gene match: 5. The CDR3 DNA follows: TGTGCCAGCGGCGGGACAGTCGAAGCTTTCTTT. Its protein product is CASGGTVEAFF. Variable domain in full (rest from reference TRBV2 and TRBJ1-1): EPEVTQTPSHQVTQMGQEVILRCVPISNHLYFYWYRQILGQKVEFLVSFYNNEISEKSEIFDDQFSVERPDGSNFTLKIRSTKLEDSAMYFCASGGTVEAFFGQGTRLTVV.

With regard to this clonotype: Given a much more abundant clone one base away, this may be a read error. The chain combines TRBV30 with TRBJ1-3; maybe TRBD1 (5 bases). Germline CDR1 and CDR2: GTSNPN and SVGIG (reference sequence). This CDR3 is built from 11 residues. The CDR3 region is CAWSQGNTMYF. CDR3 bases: TGTGCCTGGAGCCAGGGAAACACCATGTATTTT. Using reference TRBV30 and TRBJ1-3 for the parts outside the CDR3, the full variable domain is SQTIHQWPATLVQPVGSPLSLECTVEGTSNPNLYWYRQAAGRGLQLLFYSVGIGQISSEVPQNLSASRPQDRQFILSSKKLLLSDSGFYLCAWSQGNTMYFGEGSWLTVV.

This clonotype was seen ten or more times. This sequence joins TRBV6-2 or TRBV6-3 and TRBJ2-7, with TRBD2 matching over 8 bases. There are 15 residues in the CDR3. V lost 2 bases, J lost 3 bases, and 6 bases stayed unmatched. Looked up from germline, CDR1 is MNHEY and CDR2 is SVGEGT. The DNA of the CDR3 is TGTGCCAGCAGTTACAAGAGCGGGGGTAACTACGAGCAGTACTTC. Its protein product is CASSYKSGGNYEQYF.

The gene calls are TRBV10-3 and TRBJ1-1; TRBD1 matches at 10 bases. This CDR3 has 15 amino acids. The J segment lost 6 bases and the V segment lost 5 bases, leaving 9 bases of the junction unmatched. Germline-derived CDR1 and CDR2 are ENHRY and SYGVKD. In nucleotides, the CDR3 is TGTGCCATCAGTCATCCGGGACAGGGGCAAGCTGAAGCTTTCTTT. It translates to CAISHPGQGQAEAFF.

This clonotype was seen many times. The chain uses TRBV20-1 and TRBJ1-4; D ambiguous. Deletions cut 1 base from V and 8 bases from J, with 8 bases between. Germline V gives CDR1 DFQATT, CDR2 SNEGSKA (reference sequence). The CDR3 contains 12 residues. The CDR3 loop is CSARGGEEKLFF. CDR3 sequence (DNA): TGCAGTGCTAGAGGGGGTGAAGAAAAACTGTTTTTT.

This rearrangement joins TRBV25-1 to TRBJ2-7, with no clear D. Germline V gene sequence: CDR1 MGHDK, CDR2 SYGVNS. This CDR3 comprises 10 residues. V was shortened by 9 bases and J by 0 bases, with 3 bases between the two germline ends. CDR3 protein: CARSSYEQYF. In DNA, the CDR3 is TGTGCCAGGAGCTCCTACGAGCAGTACTTC.

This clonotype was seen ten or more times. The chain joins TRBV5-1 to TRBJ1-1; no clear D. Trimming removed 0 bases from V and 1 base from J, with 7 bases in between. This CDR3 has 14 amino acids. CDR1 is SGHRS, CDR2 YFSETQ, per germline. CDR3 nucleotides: TGCGCCAGCAGCTTGGCCCCAGGGAACACTGAAGCTTTCTTT. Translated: CASSLAPGNTEAFF.

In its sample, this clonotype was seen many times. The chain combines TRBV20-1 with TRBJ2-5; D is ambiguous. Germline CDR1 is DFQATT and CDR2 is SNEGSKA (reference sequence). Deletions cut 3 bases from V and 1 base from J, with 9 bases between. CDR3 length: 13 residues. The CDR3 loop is CSARRTPQETQYF. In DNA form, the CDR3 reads TGCAGTGCTAGGAGGACCCCCCAAGAGACCCAGTACTTC.

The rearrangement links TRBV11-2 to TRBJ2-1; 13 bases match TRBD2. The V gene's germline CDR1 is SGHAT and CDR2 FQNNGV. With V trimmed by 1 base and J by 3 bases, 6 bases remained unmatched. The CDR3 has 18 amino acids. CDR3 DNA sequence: TGTGCCAGCAGCTTAGGAACTAGCGGGGGGGCAAACTACAATGAGCAGTTCTTC. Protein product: CASSLGTSGGANYNEQFF. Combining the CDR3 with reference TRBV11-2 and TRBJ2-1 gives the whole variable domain EAGVAQSPRYKIIEKRQSVAFWCNPISGHATLYWYQQILGQGPKLLIQFQNNGVVDDSQLPKDRFSAERLKGVDSTLKIQPAKLEDSAVYLCASSLGTSGGANYNEQFFGPGTRLTVL.